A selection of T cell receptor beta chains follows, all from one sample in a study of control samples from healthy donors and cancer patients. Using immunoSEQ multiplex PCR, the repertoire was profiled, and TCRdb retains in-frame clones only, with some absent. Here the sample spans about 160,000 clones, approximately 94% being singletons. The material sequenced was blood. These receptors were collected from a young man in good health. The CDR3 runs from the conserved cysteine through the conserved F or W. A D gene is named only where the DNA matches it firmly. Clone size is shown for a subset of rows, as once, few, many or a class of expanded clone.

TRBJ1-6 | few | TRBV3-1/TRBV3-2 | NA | TGTGCCAGCAGCCACAGGGCCCGGAATTCACCCCTCCACTTT | CASSHRARNSPLHF
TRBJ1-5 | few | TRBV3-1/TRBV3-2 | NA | TGTGCCAGCAGCCTGGGGGATCAGCCCCAGCATTTT | CASSLGDQPQHF
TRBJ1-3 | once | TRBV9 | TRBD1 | TGTGCCAGCAGCCCCAGACAGGGAATCTCTGGAAACACCATATATTTT | CASSPRQGISGNTIYF
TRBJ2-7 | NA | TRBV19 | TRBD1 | TGTGCCAGTATGGGCAGGGGGACAAGTCCGGTCTACGAGCAGTACTTC | CASMGRGTSPVYEQYF
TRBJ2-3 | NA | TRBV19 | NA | TGTGCCAGTACCCTACAGAGAGGAAGCACAGATACGCAGTATTTT | CASTLQRGSTDTQYF
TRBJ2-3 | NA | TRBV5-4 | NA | TGTGCCAGCAGCTTTGGGGATACGCAGTATTTT | CASSFGDTQYF
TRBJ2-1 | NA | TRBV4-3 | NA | TGCGCCAGCAGCCAAGAGGTAACAAACAATGAGCAGTTCTTC | CASSQEVTNNEQFF
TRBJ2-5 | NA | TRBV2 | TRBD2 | TGTGCCAGCAGACGATATGGCGGGGGGGCGGAGACCCAGTACTTC | CASRRYGGGAETQYF
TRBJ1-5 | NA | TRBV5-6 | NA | TGTGCCAGCAGCTCGGTTGGGGGAGGAAGCAATCAGCCCCAGCATTTT | CASSSVGGGSNQPQHF
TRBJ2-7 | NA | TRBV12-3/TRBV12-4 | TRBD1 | TGTGCCAGCAGTATGACACAGGGGTACGAGCAGTACTTC | CASSMTQGYEQYF